This TCR beta chain was profiled in a study of identical twins. Via MiXCR, TCRdb re-called the 5' RACE reads, giving one row per CDR3 protein. The table includes a few hundred thousand distinct CDR3 sequences, 6.5% to 8% detected once. This sample was also put to use in a study of T cells expressing NK-cell markers.

Sequencing was carried out using CD8+ T cells sorted from blood. The receptor's source is a young woman in good health.

The CDR3 nucleotides are TGTGCCAGCAGCCGGTCAGGGATTGTCGGTGAGCAGTACTTC. Amino acids: CASSRSGIVGEQYF. The chain links TRBV12-3 or TRBV12-4 to TRBJ2-7, with D possibly TRBD1 on 5 matching bases. The CDR3 length is 14 residues. V was pared by 6 bases and J by 7 bases, with 19 bases between.